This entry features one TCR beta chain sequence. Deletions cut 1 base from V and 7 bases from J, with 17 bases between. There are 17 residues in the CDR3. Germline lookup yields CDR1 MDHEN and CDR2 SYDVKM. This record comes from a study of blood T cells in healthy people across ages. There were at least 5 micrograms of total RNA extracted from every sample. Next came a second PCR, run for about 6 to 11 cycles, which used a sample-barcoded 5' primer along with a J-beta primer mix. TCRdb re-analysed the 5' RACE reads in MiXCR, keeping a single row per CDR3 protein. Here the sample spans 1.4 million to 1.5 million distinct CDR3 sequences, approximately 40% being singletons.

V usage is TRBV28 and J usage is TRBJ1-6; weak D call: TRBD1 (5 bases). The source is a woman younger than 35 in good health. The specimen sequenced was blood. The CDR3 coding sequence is TGTGCCAGCAGTTTATATACCTGGAAGGGGTCCAATTCACCCCTCCACTTT. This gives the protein CASSLYTWKGSNSPLHF.